The sample holds a few counts of the clone carrying this T cell receptor (beta chain). The antigen is unknown. This entry belongs to a study of beta chain features in type 1 diabetes. Reverse transcription of all isolated RNA meant that expressed TCRB transcripts were sequenced. Clones were sequenced by immunoSEQ multiplex PCR, and TCRdb holds only the in-frame ones, with some missing. The table has approximately 260,000 clones, roughly 20% seen once. General study points: Across all four CD4+ subsets, people with type 1 diabetes showed modestly shorter TCRB CDR3s. VDJ junctions from type 1 diabetes patients carried fewer insertions and larger deletions. Any HLA-type effect on TCRB rearrangement remained unresolved here.

This CDR3 contains 16 residues. Trimming removed 4 bases at V and 3 bases at J, with 21 bases between. Germline V gene lookup returns CDR1 GTSNPN and CDR2 SVGIG (reference sequence). The sequence was collected from a woman aged 40 to 50 with type 1 diabetes. The sequenced sample consisted of naive CD4+ T cells from blood. The chain is built from TRBV30 and TRBJ1-2; weak D call: TRBD1 (6 bases). CDR3 residues: CAWKQGSVDSYYGYTF. The DNA of the CDR3 is TGTGCCTGGAAGCAGGGGAGCGTTGACAGTTACTATGGCTACACCTTC.